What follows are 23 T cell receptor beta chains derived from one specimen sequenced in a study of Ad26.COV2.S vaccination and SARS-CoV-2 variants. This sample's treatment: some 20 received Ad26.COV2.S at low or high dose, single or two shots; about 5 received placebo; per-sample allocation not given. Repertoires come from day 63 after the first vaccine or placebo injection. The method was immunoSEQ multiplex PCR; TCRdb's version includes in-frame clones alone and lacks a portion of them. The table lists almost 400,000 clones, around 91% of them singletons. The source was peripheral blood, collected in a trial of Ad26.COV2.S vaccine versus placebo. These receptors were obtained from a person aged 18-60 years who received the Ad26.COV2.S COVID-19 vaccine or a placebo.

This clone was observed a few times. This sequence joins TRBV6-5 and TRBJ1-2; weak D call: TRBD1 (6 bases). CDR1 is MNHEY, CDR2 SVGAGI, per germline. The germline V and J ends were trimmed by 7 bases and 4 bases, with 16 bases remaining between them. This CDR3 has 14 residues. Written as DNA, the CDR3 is TGTGCCAGCAACGGACAGTCCGGCAGCTATGGCTACACCTTC. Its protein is CASNGQSGSYGYTF.

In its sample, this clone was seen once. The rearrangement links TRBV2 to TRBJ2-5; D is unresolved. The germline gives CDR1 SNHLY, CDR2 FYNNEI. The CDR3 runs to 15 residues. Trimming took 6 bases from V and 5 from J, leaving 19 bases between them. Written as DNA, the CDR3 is TGTGCCAGCAGAGCCACGTTGGAGTATCGGGAGACCCAGTACTTC. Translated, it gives CASRATLEYRETQYF. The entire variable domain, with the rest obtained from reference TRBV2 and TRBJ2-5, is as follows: EPEVTQTPSHQVTQMGQEVILRCVPISNHLYFYWYRQILGQKVEFLVSFYNNEISEKSEIFDDQFSVERPDGSNFTLKIRSTKLEDSAMYFCASRATLEYRETQYFGPGTRLLVL.

CDR3 in amino acids: CASSSGVADYEQYF. In DNA form, the CDR3 reads TGTGCCAGCAGCTCCGGAGTTGCGGACTACGAGCAGTACTTC. This chain joins TRBV7-9 and TRBJ2-7; D gene unclear. CDR1 and CDR2 from the germline V gene are SEHNR and FQNEAQ (reference sequence). Deletions cut 4 bases from V and 3 bases from J, with 13 bases between. The CDR3 is made up of 14 amino acids.

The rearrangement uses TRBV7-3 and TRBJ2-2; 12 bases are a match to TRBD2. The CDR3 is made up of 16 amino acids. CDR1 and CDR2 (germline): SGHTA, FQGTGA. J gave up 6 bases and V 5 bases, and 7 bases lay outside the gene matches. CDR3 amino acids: CASSQTSGRSPGELFF. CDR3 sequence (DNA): TGTGCCAGCAGCCAAACTAGCGGGAGGAGCCCCGGGGAGCTGTTTTTT.

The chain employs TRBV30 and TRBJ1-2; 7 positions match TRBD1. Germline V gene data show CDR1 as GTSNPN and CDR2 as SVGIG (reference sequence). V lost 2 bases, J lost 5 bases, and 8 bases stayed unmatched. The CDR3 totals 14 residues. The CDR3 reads CAWSFPGGSYGYTF. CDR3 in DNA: TGTGCCTGGAGTTTCCCAGGGGGAAGTTATGGCTACACCTTC.

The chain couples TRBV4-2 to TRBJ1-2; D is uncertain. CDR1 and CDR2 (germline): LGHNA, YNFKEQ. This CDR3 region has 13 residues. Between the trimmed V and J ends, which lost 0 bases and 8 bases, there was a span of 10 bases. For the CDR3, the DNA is TGTGCCAGCAGCCAAGATCGGGTAGGAGGCTACACCTTC. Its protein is CASSQDRVGGYTF.

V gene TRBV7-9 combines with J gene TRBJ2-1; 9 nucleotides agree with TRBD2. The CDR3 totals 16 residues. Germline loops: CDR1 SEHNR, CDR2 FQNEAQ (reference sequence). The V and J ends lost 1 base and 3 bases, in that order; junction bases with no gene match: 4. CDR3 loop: CASSLGLAEFYNEQFF. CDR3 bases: TGTGCCAGCAGCTTAGGACTAGCGGAATTCTACAATGAGCAGTTCTTC. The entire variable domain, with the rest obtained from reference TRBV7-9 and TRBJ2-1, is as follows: DTGVSQNPRHKITKRGQNVTFRCDPISEHNRLYWYRQTLGQGPEFLTYFQNEAQLEKSRLLSDRFSAERPKGSFSTLEIQRTEQGDSAMYLCASSLGLAEFYNEQFFGPGTRLTVL.

The CDR3 here is CASSHFRDSPTDTQYF. The DNA for the CDR3 is TGTGCCAGCAGCCACTTCCGGGACAGCCCCACAGATACGCAGTATTTT. This chain uses TRBV3-1 (or the pseudogene TRBV3-2) with TRBJ2-3; 7 bases are shared with TRBD1. Germline V gives CDR1 LGHDT, CDR2 YNNKEL (reference sequence). V gave up 3 bases and J gave up 2 bases; unmatched junction bases: 8. The CDR3 extends over 16 amino acids.

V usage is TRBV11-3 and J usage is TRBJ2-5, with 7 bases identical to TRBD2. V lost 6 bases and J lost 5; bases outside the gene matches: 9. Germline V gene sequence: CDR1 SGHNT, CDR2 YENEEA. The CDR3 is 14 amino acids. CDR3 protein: CASRREPKTETQYF. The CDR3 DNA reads TGTGCCAGCAGGCGGGAGCCTAAAACGGAGACCCAGTACTTC.

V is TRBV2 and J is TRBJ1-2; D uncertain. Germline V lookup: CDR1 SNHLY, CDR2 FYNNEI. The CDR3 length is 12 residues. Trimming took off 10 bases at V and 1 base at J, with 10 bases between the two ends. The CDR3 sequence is CAIHGGNYGYTF. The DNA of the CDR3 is TGTGCCATCCACGGTGGTAACTATGGCTACACCTTC.

CDR3 loop: CASSAAGPPETQYF. CDR3 DNA sequence: TGTGCCAGCAGCGCTGCCGGCCCTCCGGAGACCCAGTACTTC. The rearrangement joins TRBV9 to TRBJ2-5; no firm D call. CDR1 is SGDLS and CDR2 is YYNGEE in the germline V gene. The CDR3 totals 14 residues. The germline V and J ends were trimmed by 3 bases and 5 bases, with 14 bases remaining between them.

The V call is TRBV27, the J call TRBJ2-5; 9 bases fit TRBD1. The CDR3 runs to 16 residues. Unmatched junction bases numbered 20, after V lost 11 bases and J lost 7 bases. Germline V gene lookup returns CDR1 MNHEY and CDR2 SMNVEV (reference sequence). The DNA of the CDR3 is TGTGCCCGCGCTCTGGGGGGGGGACAGGGCCTCGGGACCCAGTACTTC. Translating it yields CARALGGGQGLGTQYF.

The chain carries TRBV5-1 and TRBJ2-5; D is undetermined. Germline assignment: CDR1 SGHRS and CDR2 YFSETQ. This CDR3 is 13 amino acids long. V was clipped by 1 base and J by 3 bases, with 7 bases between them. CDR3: CASSLRQKETQYF. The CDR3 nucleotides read TGCGCCAGCAGCTTGAGACAAAAAGAGACCCAGTACTTC.

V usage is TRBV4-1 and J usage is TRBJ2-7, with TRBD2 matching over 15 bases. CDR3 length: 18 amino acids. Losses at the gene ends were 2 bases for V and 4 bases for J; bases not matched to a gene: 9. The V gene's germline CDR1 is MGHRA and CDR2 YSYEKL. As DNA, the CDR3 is TGCGCCAGCAGCCAATACGGACTAGCGGGAGGGCCACATTACGAGCAGTACTTC. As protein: CASSQYGLAGGPHYEQYF.

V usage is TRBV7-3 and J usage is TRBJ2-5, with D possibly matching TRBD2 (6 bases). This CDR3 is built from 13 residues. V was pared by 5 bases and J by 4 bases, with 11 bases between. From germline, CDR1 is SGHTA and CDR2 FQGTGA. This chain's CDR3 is CASSRGTTETQYF. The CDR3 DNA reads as TGTGCCAGCAGCCGCGGGACCACAGAGACCCAGTACTTC. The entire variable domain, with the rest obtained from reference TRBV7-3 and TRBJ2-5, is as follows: GAGVSQTPSNKVTEKGKYVELRCDPISGHTALYWYRQSLGQGPEFLIYFQGTGAADDSGLPNDRFFAVRPEGSVSTLKIQRTERGDSAVYLCASSRGTTETQYFGPGTRLLVL.

DNA of the CDR3: TGTGCCAGCTCACCATCGGCAGGGGGGAACAATCAGCCCCAGCATTTT. Protein product: CASSPSAGGNNQPQHF. The gene calls are TRBV18 and TRBJ1-5; 7 nucleotides match TRBD1. CDR3 length: 16 residues. CDR1 and CDR2 (germline): KGHSH, LQKENI. Trimming cost V 2 bases and J 3 bases; bases outside gene matches: 7.

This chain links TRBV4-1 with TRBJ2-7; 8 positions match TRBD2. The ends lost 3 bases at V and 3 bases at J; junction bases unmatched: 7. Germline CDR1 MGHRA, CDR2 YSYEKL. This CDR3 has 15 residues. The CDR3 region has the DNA TGCGCCAGCAGCCAGGTGGAACTAGCGGTCTACGAGCAGTACTTC. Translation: CASSQVELAVYEQYF.

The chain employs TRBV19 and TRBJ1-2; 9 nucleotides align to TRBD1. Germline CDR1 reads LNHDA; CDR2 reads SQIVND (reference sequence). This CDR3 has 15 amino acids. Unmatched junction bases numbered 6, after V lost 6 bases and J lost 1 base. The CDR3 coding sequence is TGTGCCAGTAGCGAAACGGACAGGGGTAACTATGGCTACACCTTC. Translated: CASSETDRGNYGYTF. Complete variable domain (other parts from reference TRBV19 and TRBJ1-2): DGGITQSPKYLFRKEGQNVTLSCEQNLNHDAMYWYRQDPGQGLRLIYYSQIVNDFQKGDIAEGYSVSREKKESFPLTVTSAQKNPTAFYLCASSETDRGNYGYTFGSGTRLTVV.

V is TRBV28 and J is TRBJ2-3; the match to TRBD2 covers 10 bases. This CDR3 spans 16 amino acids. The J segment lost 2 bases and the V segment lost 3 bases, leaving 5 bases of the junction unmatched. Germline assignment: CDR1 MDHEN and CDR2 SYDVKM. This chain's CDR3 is CASSFATSGLTDTQYF. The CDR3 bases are TGTGCCAGCAGTTTCGCGACTAGCGGGCTCACAGATACGCAGTATTTT. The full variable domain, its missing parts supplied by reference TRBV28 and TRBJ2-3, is DVKVTQSSRYLVKRTGEKVFLECVQDMDHENMFWYRQDPGLGLRLIYFSYDVKMKEKGDIPEGYSVSREKKERFSLILESASTNQTSMYLCASSFATSGLTDTQYFGPGTRLTVL.

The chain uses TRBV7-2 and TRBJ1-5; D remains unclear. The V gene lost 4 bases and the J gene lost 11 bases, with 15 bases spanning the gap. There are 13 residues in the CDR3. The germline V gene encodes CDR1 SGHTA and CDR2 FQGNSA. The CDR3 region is CASSSPGKAAQHF. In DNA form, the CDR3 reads TGTGCCAGCAGCTCCCCTGGGAAAGCGGCCCAGCATTTT.

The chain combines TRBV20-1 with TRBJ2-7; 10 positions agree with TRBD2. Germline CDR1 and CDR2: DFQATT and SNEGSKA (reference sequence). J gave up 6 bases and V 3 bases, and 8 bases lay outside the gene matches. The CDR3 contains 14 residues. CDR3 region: CSASRLAGEGEQYF. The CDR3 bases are TGCAGTGCTAGTCGCCTAGCGGGAGAGGGCGAGCAGTACTTC.

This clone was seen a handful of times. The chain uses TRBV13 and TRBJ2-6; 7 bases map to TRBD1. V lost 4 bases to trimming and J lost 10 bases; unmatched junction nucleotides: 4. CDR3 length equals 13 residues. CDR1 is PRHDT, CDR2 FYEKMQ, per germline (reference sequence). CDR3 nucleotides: TGTGCCAGCAGCTCCCGACAGGGTAACGTCCTGACTTTC. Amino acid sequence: CASSSRQGNVLTF.

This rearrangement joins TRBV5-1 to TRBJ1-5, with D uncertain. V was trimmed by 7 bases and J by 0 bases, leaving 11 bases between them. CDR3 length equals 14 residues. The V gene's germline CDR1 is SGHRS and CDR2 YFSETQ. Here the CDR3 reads CASRPDISNQPQHF. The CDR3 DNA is TGCGCCAGCCGCCCGGATATTAGCAATCAGCCCCAGCATTTT.